The clone carrying this T cell receptor beta chain was counted between two and nine times. As yet, its antigen is unknown. The source of the sample is a study of response to subunit inactivated influenza vaccine. Broader study findings: Authors proposed each seasonal influenza vaccination draws in few new T cells.

The CDR3 consists of 15 residues. Per germline, CDR1 DFQATT and CDR2 SNEGSKA (reference sequence). V was pared by 0 bases and J by 7 bases, with 6 bases of the junction left unmatched. TCRdb re-derived calls from the RT-PCR reads in MiXCR, one entry per CDR3 protein. The data contain about 830,000 distinct CDR3 sequences, under 20% of them singletons. V gene TRBV20-1 combines with J gene TRBJ2-1, with TRBD2 identical over 10 bases. The clonotype was recovered from a man in his forties or fifties who received an inactivated influenza vaccine. Sequencing used PBMCs from blood, obtained roughly 5 days after vaccination. The CDR3 DNA is TGCAGTGCTAGAGATCGTTTACTAGCGGGAAATGAGCAGTTCTTC. It is translated as CSARDRLLAGNEQFF.